This T cell receptor beta chain comes out of a study of blood T cells in healthy people across ages. Study results and caveats: When set beside aged donors, long-lived donors presented more naive CD4+ cells and higher diversity. Strong correlation was found linking TCR beta diversity to naive T cell percentage.

This clonotype has only a few counts. Its antigen is not identified. The people who gave samples were healthy Caucasians from Russia, aged roughly 6 to 100. Primers used in a second PCR of about 6 to 11 cycles were a sample-barcoded 5' primer and a J-beta primer mix. A template-switch adaptor with 12 random nucleotides tagged each cDNA molecule. TCRdb reprocessed the 5' RACE reads with MiXCR, giving one entry per CDR3 protein. The sample has approximately 810,000 distinct CDR3 sequences, roughly 26% seen once. Germline CDR1 and CDR2: DFQATT and SNEGSKA (reference sequence). CDR3 length: 12 amino acids.

The chain combines TRBV20-1 with TRBJ2-5; 9 bases map to TRBD2. Sequences were obtained from blood. This TCR was sampled from a woman over 75 in good health. CDR3 in DNA: TGCAGGGGGGTAGCGGGGGAAGAGACCCAGTACTTC. Amino acid sequence: CRGVAGEETQYF.